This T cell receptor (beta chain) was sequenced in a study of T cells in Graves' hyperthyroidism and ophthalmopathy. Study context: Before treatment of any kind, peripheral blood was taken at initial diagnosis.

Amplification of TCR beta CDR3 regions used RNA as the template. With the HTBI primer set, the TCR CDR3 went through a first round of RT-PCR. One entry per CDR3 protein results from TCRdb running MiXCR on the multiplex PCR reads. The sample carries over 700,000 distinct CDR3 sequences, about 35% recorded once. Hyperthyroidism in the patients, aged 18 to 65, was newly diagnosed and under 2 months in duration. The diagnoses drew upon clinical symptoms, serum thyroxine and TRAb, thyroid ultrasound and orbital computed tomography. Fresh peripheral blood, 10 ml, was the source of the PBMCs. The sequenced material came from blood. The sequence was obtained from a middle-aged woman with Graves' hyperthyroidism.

CDR3 sequence (DNA): TGCAGCGTTGCGCGGGAGGGGGACAGTGAGCAGTTCTTT. Amino acid sequence: CSVAREGDSEQFF. The chain carries TRBV29-1 and TRBJ1-1, with 7 nucleotides matching TRBD1. The CDR3 totals 13 residues. Trimming removed 4 bases from V and 14 bases from J; junction bases left unmatched: 16. The germline V gene encodes CDR1 SQVTM and CDR2 ANQGSEA.